This TCR beta chain was documented in a study of T cell changes during pregnancy in multiple sclerosis. The protocol was immunoSEQ multiplex PCR, while the TCRdb copy is restricted to in-frame clones and leaves out a portion. The top ten hold about 8.3% of the sample, which has 30,000 to 40,000 clones, approximately 93% seen once. Trimming left V 11 bases short and J 6 bases short, with 17 bases between. The CDR3 has 13 residues. Germline assignment: CDR1 SNHLY and CDR2 FYNNEI. The rearrangement links TRBV2 to TRBJ2-1, with D possibly being TRBD2 (5 bases). Sample: CD8+ T cells from peripheral blood mononuclear cells, taken in the third trimester of pregnancy. The source is a female donor with multiple sclerosis, enrolled in a pregnancy study. The DNA for the CDR3 is TGTGCCCCTTCCATCTCCCGGGGCAATGAGCAGTTCTTC. It encodes CAPSISRGNEQFF.